Each of the 20 T cell receptor beta chains below was sequenced from the same sample in a study of blood T cell repertoires in COVID-19. The repertoire was sequenced with immunoSEQ multiplex PCR; TCRdb's copy has only in-frame clones and lacks some. The sample holds about 100,000 clones, roughly 87% seen once. The sample was peripheral blood. The receptor source for this set is a man younger than 45 in a cohort sampled during active COVID-19.

This rearrangement joins TRBV9 to TRBJ1-4, with TRBD1 as a possible D gene (6 bases). The V gene's germline CDR1 is SGDLS and CDR2 YYNGEE. Between the trimmed V and J ends, which lost 3 bases and 6 bases, there was a span of 15 bases. The CDR3 is 15 amino acids. The DNA of the CDR3 is TGTGCCAGCAGCGATCGGCAGGGGTTGTATGAAAAACTGTTTTTT. Translated, it gives CASSDRQGLYEKLFF.

The V and J genes are TRBV2 and TRBJ2-3; tentatively, D is TRBD1 (6 bases). V lost 2 bases, J lost 6 bases, and 9 bases lay in between. CDR3 length: 13 residues. The germline CDR1 and CDR2 sequences are SNHLY and FYNNEI. CDR3 amino acids: CASSEQGIDTQYF. The CDR3 DNA follows: TGTGCCAGCAGTGAACAGGGGATCGATACGCAGTATTTT.

The V and J genes are TRBV10-1 and TRBJ2-5, with a weak D call TRBD1 (6 bases). V dropped 0 bases and J dropped 3 bases, with 8 bases sitting between them. Germline V gives CDR1 WNHNN, CDR2 SYGVQD (reference sequence). CDR3 length equals 14 residues. The CDR3 DNA follows: TGCGCCAGCAGTGAGTCAAGGACAGAAGAGACCCAGTACTTC. Amino acid sequence: CASSESRTEETQYF.

J is TRBJ2-2 and V is TRBV7-2; weak D call: TRBD2 (5 bases). There are 17 residues in the CDR3. V gave up 4 bases and J gave up 5 bases, with 20 bases separating them. Germline CDR1 SGHTA, CDR2 FQGNSA. The DNA for the CDR3 is TGTGCCAGCAGCTCCTATGGGCGCCTACCGGGGACCGGGGAGCTGTTTTTT. Translation: CASSSYGRLPGTGELFF.

V gene TRBV10-2 combines with J gene TRBJ2-1; 11 bases map to TRBD2. The CDR3 sequence is 14 residues long. Germline trimming cut 7 bases from V and 4 bases from J; bases unmatched to any gene: 3. Germline loops: CDR1 WSHSY, CDR2 SAAADI. The CDR3 protein is CASKLAGVYNEQFF. The CDR3 DNA reads TGCGCCAGCAAACTAGCGGGGGTTTACAATGAGCAGTTCTTC.

The chain recombines TRBV10-1 with TRBJ2-3, with TRBD2 matching over 7 bases. The CDR3 is 16 amino acids. CDR1 is WNHNN, CDR2 SYGVQD, per germline (reference sequence). Losses at the gene ends were 3 bases for V and 5 bases for J; bases not matched to a gene: 11. CDR3 protein: CASSDPRGVRGDTQYF. The CDR3 DNA sequence: TGCGCCAGCAGTGACCCACGGGGGGTAAGGGGAGATACGCAGTATTTT.

This clone was counted once. V gene TRBV4-2 combines with J gene TRBJ2-7; unclear D gene. V was clipped by 0 bases and J by 0 bases, with 9 bases between them. The CDR3 extends over 15 amino acids. Per germline, CDR1 LGHNA and CDR2 YNFKEQ. The CDR3: CASSQDEVGSYEQYF. CDR3 DNA sequence: TGTGCCAGCAGCCAAGATGAAGTCGGCTCCTACGAGCAGTACTTC.

This rearrangement joins TRBV6-5 to TRBJ2-7, with D possibly TRBD1 on 6 matching bases. Trimming shortened V by 0 bases and J by 3 bases, and 15 bases separated the two germline ends. CDR3 size: 16 residues. Germline V CDR1 and CDR2: MNHEY, SVGAGI. DNA for the CDR3: TGTGCCAGCAGTTACTCGTCAGGGGTAAGGATCTACGAGCAGTACTTC. Translated, it gives CASSYSSGVRIYEQYF.

The rearrangement uses TRBV2 and TRBJ2-7; 10 positions agree with TRBD1. The ends lost 6 bases at V and 5 bases at J; junction bases unmatched: 7. Germline CDR1 is SNHLY and CDR2 is FYNNEI. The CDR3 has 14 residues. DNA for the CDR3: TGTGCCAGCAGACTGGACAGGGGGGACGACGAGCAGTACTTC. Its translation: CASRLDRGDDEQYF.

This chain joins TRBV3-1 (or the pseudogene TRBV3-2) and TRBJ2-2; possibly TRBD1 for D (6 bases). The CDR3 contains 16 residues. Germline V gene lookup returns CDR1 LGHDT and CDR2 YNNKEL (reference sequence). V was pared by 0 bases and J by 7 bases, with 15 bases between. This chain's CDR3 is CASSQDLGAVGGELFF. CDR3 nucleotides: TGTGCCAGCAGCCAAGACTTGGGGGCGGTAGGCGGGGAGCTGTTTTTT.

A few counts support this clone. The chain combines TRBV7-2 with TRBJ1-1; D is ambiguous. Germline values: CDR1 SGHTA, CDR2 FQGNSA. V dropped 7 bases and J dropped 8 bases, with 14 bases sitting between them. The CDR3 extends over 12 amino acids. CDR3 DNA sequence: TGTGCCAGCAAGCCCGGAGTGGTAGAAGCTTTCTTT. Residues: CASKPGVVEAFF.

A few counts support this clone. The chain joins TRBV7-9 to TRBJ2-7, with no clear D. This CDR3 contains 15 residues. Trimming left V 5 bases short and J 0 bases short, with 14 bases between. CDR1 SEHNR and CDR2 FQNEAQ come from the germline V gene (reference sequence). The DNA of the CDR3 is TGTGCCAGCAGCCCCCGGGTGGTTAGCTCCTACGAGCAGTACTTC. Its protein product is CASSPRVVSSYEQYF.

The chain has TRBV7-2 and TRBJ1-6, with D tentatively TRBD1 (6 bases). This CDR3 comprises 15 residues. V was cut by 5 bases and J by 7 bases, with 15 bases left in between. The germline V gene encodes CDR1 SGHTA and CDR2 FQGNSA. CDR3 protein: CASSAWTVGNSPLHF. The CDR3 bases are TGTGCCAGCAGCGCATGGACAGTGGGAAATTCACCCCTCCACTTT.

This clone was seen only a few times. The genes are TRBV11-2 and TRBJ1-2, with 7 positions matching TRBD1. CDR3 length equals 16 residues. The V gene's germline CDR1 is SGHAT and CDR2 FQNNGV. Losses at the gene ends were 5 bases for V and 4 bases for J; bases not matched to a gene: 13. CDR3 sequence reads: CASSTPGTEILYGYTF. In nucleotides, the CDR3 is TGTGCCAGCAGCACCCCCGGGACAGAAATACTCTATGGCTACACCTTC.

This rearrangement joins TRBV5-5 to TRBJ1-2, with D unclear. The CDR3 loop spans 12 amino acids. V was shortened by 2 bases and J by 5 bases, with 7 bases between the two germline ends. CDR1 is SGHKS and CDR2 is YYEKEE in the germline V gene (reference sequence). The CDR3 bases are TGTGCCAGCAGCTTTCGGTTTTATGGCTACACCTTC. Encoded protein: CASSFRFYGYTF.

This rearrangement joins TRBV3-1 (or the pseudogene TRBV3-2) to TRBJ1-2; D is possibly TRBD1 (5 bases). V was clipped by 1 base and J by 8 bases, with 14 bases between them. This CDR3 contains 14 residues. CDR1 is LGHDT, CDR2 YNNKEL, per germline (reference sequence). DNA of the CDR3: TGTGCCAGCAGCCAAGGGGCCGGGACTAGAGGCTACACCTTC. Protein sequence: CASSQGAGTRGYTF.

The chain combines TRBV12-5 with TRBJ2-1; the D is unclear. The length of the CDR3 is 16 residues. Trimming cost V 3 bases and J 4 bases, with 16 bases left between them. Germline V gives CDR1 LGHNT, CDR2 FRNRAP. The DNA of the CDR3 is TGTGCTAGTGGTTTCTCCTCTAGTCGACGGTACAATGAGCAGTTCTTC. Translation: CASGFSSSRRYNEQFF.

The chain links TRBV7-9 to TRBJ1-5; the match to TRBD1 covers 10 bases. The CDR3 contains 19 residues. After removal of 4 bases from V and 2 bases from J, the junction contained 14 bases not matched to a gene. The germline CDR1 and CDR2 sequences are SEHNR and FQNEAQ (reference sequence). CDR3 DNA sequence: TGTGCCAGCAGCTCGTGGACCGGGACAGGGGCGATGGGCAATCAGCCCCAGCATTTT. This translates into CASSSWTGTGAMGNQPQHF.

The rearrangement uses TRBV5-3 and TRBJ2-5, with 10 nucleotides matching TRBD2. TRBV5-3 counts as an open reading frame of uncertain function. The length of the CDR3 is 16 residues. With V trimmed by 2 bases and J by 3 bases, 7 bases remained unmatched. CDR3 bases: TGTGCCAGAAGCTTACCTAGCGGGGGCTGTAAAGAGACCCAGTACTTC. It specifies CARSLPSGGCKETQYF.

V and J are TRBV19 and TRBJ1-1; TRBD1 matches at 7 bases. V lost 8 bases to trimming and J lost 0 bases; unmatched junction nucleotides: 12. This CDR3 has 16 residues. CDR1 is LNHDA and CDR2 is SQIVND in the germline V gene (reference sequence). The CDR3 is CASATGQHLLNTEAFF. In DNA, the CDR3 is TGTGCCAGTGCCACGGGACAGCACTTATTGAACACTGAAGCTTTCTTT.